Below, 23 T cell receptor beta chains from the same sample are listed, as sequenced in a study of regulatory T cells in long-lasting Graves disease. Relying on iRepertoire HTBI primers and Arm-PCR of CDR3 regions, the team built TCR beta libraries. MiXCR, run by TCRdb on the multiplex PCR reads, gives a single entry per CDR3 protein. Of roughly 430,000 distinct CDR3 sequences in the sample, about 17% were seen once. Time point given: newly diagnosed GD, antithyroid drugs for less than 3 months. PBMCs provided the RNA from which the TCR library was made. This same sample was also part of a study on T cells in Graves' hyperthyroidism and ophthalmopathy.

The sample here was peripheral blood mononuclear cells (PBMCs), taken at new diagnosis, from a patient treated with antithyroid drugs. The source of these receptors is a woman aged 25 to 45 with Graves disease.

There are many counts of this clonotype. The rearrangement joins TRBV28 to TRBJ2-7; TRBD2 is a possible D gene (5 bases). The CDR3 is made up of 16 amino acids. The ends were cut back, 6 bases at V and 5 bases at J, with 23 bases in the middle. Per the germline V gene, CDR1 is MDHEN and CDR2 is SYDVKM. CDR3 loop: CASRTGPRRARHEQYF. The DNA of the CDR3 is TGTGCCAGCAGGACGGGTCCAAGGCGGGCCCGTCACGAGCAGTACTTC.

The sample holds many counts of this clonotype. V is TRBV6-5 and J is TRBJ1-2; 7 bases line up with TRBD1. Trimming took 0 bases from V and 4 from J; bases not matched to a gene: 11. This CDR3 comprises 17 residues. Germline V gene lookup returns CDR1 MNHEY and CDR2 SVGAGI. CDR3 region: CASSYSKSEGQIYGYTF. In nucleotides, the CDR3 is TGTGCCAGCAGTTACTCGAAGAGCGAGGGACAGATCTATGGCTACACCTTC.

This clonotype was seen ten or more times. In DNA form, the CDR3 reads TGCGCCAGCAGCTCAGGACCGACGAACACTGAAGCTTTCTTT. This sequence encodes CASSSGPTNTEAFF. The chain has TRBV5-1 and TRBJ1-1; no firm D call. The CDR3 spans 14 residues. Germline CDR1 is SGHRS and CDR2 is YFSETQ. The V end lost 3 bases, the J end lost 1 base, and 10 bases lay between the germline ends. Complete variable domain (other parts from reference TRBV5-1 and TRBJ1-1): KAGVTQTPRYLIKTRGQQVTLSCSPISGHRSVSWYQQTPGQGLQFLFEYFSETQRNKGNFPGRFSGRQFSNSRSEMNVSTLELGDSALYLCASSSGPTNTEAFFGQGTRLTVV.

This clonotype was detected only a few times. It is unclear where the CDR3 begins or ends on the DNA, so no DNA is shown, and the CDR3 is as TCRdb lists it. CDR3 sequence reads: CASSTSGEGNSPLHF. The gene calls are TRBV12-3 or TRBV12-4 and TRBJ1-6. From its first to its last residue, the CDR3 has 15 amino acids.

V is TRBV28 and J is TRBJ2-2; D could derive from TRBD1 or TRBD2 (5 bases each). Germline V gene data show CDR1 as MDHEN and CDR2 as SYDVKM. The germline V and J ends were trimmed by 8 bases and 4 bases, with 17 bases remaining between them. The CDR3 covers 15 residues. The DNA for the CDR3 is TGTGCCAGCGGGCCCCGGGACCGACCCACCGGGGAGCTGTTTTTT. Its translation: CASGPRDRPTGELFF.

This clonotype was counted only a few times. CDR3 protein: CASSEPGREGLVGGTQYF. The DNA of the CDR3 is TGTGCCAGCTCGGAACCGGGGCGGGAGGGCCTAGTCGGAGGCACGCAGTATTTT. The gene calls are TRBV19 and TRBJ2-3; 9 nucleotides agree with TRBD2. Looked up from germline, CDR1 is LNHDA and CDR2 is SQIVND (reference sequence). Trimming took 9 bases from V and 9 from J; bases not matched to a gene: 25. CDR3 length: 18 residues.

This clonotype was recorded at least ten times. The CDR3: CASSPPVGYSSYNEQFF. CDR3 bases: TGTGCCAGCTCACCACCGGTTGGCTACTCCTCCTACAATGAGCAGTTCTTC. The J gene is TRBJ2-1, the V gene TRBV18; unclear D gene. Trimming removed 0 bases at V and 0 bases at J, with 12 bases between. This CDR3 region has 17 residues. Germline-derived CDR1 and CDR2 are KGHSH and LQKENI.

This clonotype was seen at least ten times. This chain links TRBV7-2 with TRBJ2-1; a possible D gene is TRBD2 (5 bases). V was shortened by 2 bases and J by 6 bases, with 14 bases between the two germline ends. CDR1 is SGHTA and CDR2 is FQGNSA in the germline V gene. The CDR3 covers 15 residues. The CDR3: CASSLSWTGINEQFF. In DNA form, the CDR3 reads TGTGCCAGCAGCTTATCCTGGACGGGAATCAATGAGCAGTTCTTC.

Points on this clonotype: One end of the junction varies from germline; a read error may be responsible. The genes are TRBV4-3 and TRBJ2-7; D is possibly TRBD2 (6 bases). The CDR3 totals 15 residues. Germline CDR1 is LGHNA and CDR2 is YSLEER. The CDR3 loop is CASSLGVAESYEQCF. CDR3 coding DNA: TGCGCCAGCAGCCTCGGAGTAGCGGAGTCCTACGAGCAGTGCTTC.

The table lists this clonotype with many counts. This chain links TRBV6-5 with TRBJ2-7; D remains unclear. V dropped 4 bases and J dropped 0 bases, with 13 bases sitting between them. The CDR3 length is 15 residues. Germline V gene data show CDR1 as MNHEY and CDR2 as SVGAGI. CDR3 sequence (DNA): TGTGCCAGCAGTTCTGGGCCCTCGGGCTCCTACGAGCAGTACTTC. Residues: CASSSGPSGSYEQYF.

CDR3 sequence reads: CASSPRGALTGELFF. CDR3 DNA: TGTGCCAGCAGTCCGCGGGGGGCTCTCACCGGGGAGCTGTTTTTT. The chain has TRBV2 and TRBJ2-2, with 8 bases lining up with TRBD2. The germline gives CDR1 SNHLY, CDR2 FYNNEI. Germline trimming cut 5 bases from V and 4 bases from J; bases unmatched to any gene: 6. CDR3 length: 15 residues.

The chain is built from TRBV14 and TRBJ2-1, with no clear D. CDR3 length: 12 residues. CDR1 and CDR2 from the germline V gene are SGHDN and FVKESK. Trimming shortened V by 3 bases and J by 10 bases, and 10 bases separated the two germline ends. The CDR3 coding sequence is TGTGCCAGCAGCCAGAACAGCTACGAGCAGTTCTTC. It is translated as CASSQNSYEQFF.

This clonotype showed up many times. V is TRBV2 and J is TRBJ2-2; possibly TRBD1 for D (6 bases). Germline V lookup: CDR1 SNHLY, CDR2 FYNNEI. V lost 7 bases and J 3 bases, leaving 12 bases between the germline ends. The CDR3 is 14 amino acids. This CDR3 reads CASTRQGYTGELFF. In DNA form, the CDR3 reads TGTGCCAGCACCCGGCAGGGGTACACCGGGGAGCTGTTTTTT.

This clonotype has a count of ten or more. The chain recombines TRBV30 with TRBJ2-2; 8 nucleotides agree with TRBD1. Germline V CDR1 and CDR2: GTSNPN, SVGIG (reference sequence). V was pared by 8 bases and J by 4 bases, with 6 bases of the junction left unmatched. The CDR3 is made up of 13 amino acids. CDR3: CAGRTGFTGELFF. CDR3 DNA: TGTGCCGGCCGGACAGGGTTCACCGGGGAGCTGTTTTTT. The variable domain in full, with the rest retrieved from reference TRBV30 and TRBJ2-2, is SQTIHQWPATLVQPVGSPLSLECTVEGTSNPNLYWYRQAAGRGLQLLFYSVGIGQISSEVPQNLSASRPQDRQFILSSKKLLLSDSGFYLCAGRTGFTGELFFGEGSRLTVL.

This clonotype was counted many times. V and J are TRBV24-1 and TRBJ2-1; 10 bases agree with TRBD2. Germline assignment: CDR1 KGHDR and CDR2 SFDVKD. CDR3 length: 17 amino acids. Trimming cost V 0 bases and J 3 bases; bases outside gene matches: 4. The CDR3 region is CATSDLLSSGGYNEQFF. The CDR3 bases are TGTGCCACCAGTGATTTGCTGTCTAGCGGGGGCTACAATGAGCAGTTCTTC.

This clonotype was seen repeatedly, ten times or more. The chain carries TRBV7-2 and TRBJ2-5, with D perhaps TRBD2 (6 bases). V lost 1 base, J lost 5 bases, and 8 bases lay in between. Germline assignment: CDR1 SGHTA and CDR2 FQGNSA. CDR3 length: 13 amino acids. The CDR3 DNA sequence: TGTGCCAGCAGCTTAGACGGGAGCGAGACCCAGTACTTC. Its protein is CASSLDGSETQYF.

Regarding this clonotype: Being one base from a much bigger clone, this may be a read error. The CDR3 DNA reads TGTGCCAGCAGCTTTACGGAATCCTCGGTCGAGCAGTACTTC. As protein: CASSFTESSVEQYF. The rearrangement joins TRBV5-4 to TRBJ2-7; D not certain. V was clipped by 2 bases and J by 6 bases, with 15 bases between them. The V gene's germline CDR1 is SGHNT and CDR2 YYREEE (reference sequence). This CDR3 comprises 14 residues.

There are many counts of this clonotype. This chain joins TRBV28 and TRBJ1-2, with 9 bases that match TRBD1. The ends lost 3 bases at V and 4 bases at J; junction bases unmatched: 9. The CDR3 loop spans 16 amino acids. Germline V CDR1 and CDR2: MDHEN, SYDVKM. DNA of the CDR3: TGTGCCAGCAGTTTTTCGGGACAGGGCACCCCCTATGGCTACACCTTC. Its protein product is CASSFSGQGTPYGYTF.

There are a few counts of this clonotype. A read error may produce the germline difference seen at one junction end. The genes are TRBV7-8 and TRBJ2-7, with a possible D match to TRBD2 (5 bases). The germline V gene encodes CDR1 SGHVS and CDR2 FQNEAQ. The CDR3 runs 17 residues. The CDR3 loop reads CASSLEMGEYLSYERYF. CDR3 DNA sequence: TGTGCCAGCAGCTTAGAGATGGGAGAATACCTTTCCTACGAGCGGTACTTC.

This clonotype came up many times. V is TRBV5-5 and J is TRBJ2-5; D possibly corresponds to TRBD2 (6 bases). Trimming cost V 5 bases and J 4 bases, with 18 bases left between them. The CDR3 consists of 15 residues. Germline-derived CDR1 and CDR2 are SGHKS and YYEKEE (reference sequence). CDR3 in amino acids: CASRIMGGGRETQYF. The CDR3 DNA is TGTGCCAGCAGAATAATGGGGGGTGGTCGAGAGACCCAGTACTTC.

The chain employs TRBV5-6 and TRBJ1-1; D perhaps matches TRBD1 (5 bases). V was shortened by 1 base and J by 4 bases, with 11 bases between the two germline ends. CDR1 and CDR2 from the germline V gene are SGHDT and YYEEEE. This CDR3 has 14 amino acids. The CDR3 here is CASSLWGISTEAFF. The CDR3 nucleotides read TGTGCCAGCAGCTTGTGGGGGATTAGCACTGAAGCTTTCTTT.

In its sample, this clonotype was seen a few times. A read error is possible here, since a much larger clone lies one base away. V usage is TRBV3-1 and J usage is TRBJ2-1; D call uncertain. The CDR3 is 17 amino acids. V shed 4 bases and J shed 3 bases, with 19 bases lying between them. The germline V gene encodes CDR1 LGHDT and CDR2 YNNKEL (reference sequence). The CDR3 DNA sequence: TGTGCCAGCAGCCCCAGCTTAATTGGGATTCTCTACAATGAGCAGTTCTTC. Its translation: CASSPSLIGILYNEQFF.

This clonotype was seen repeatedly, ten times or more. The V and J genes are TRBV7-2 and TRBJ1-2, with 7 bases fitting TRBD1. The germline CDR1 and CDR2 sequences are SGHTA and FQGNSA. V was clipped by 1 base and J by 3 bases; unmatched bases: 2. This CDR3 has 14 amino acids. The CDR3, as DNA: TGTGCCAGCAGCTTAGTCAGGGGGGACTATGGCTACACCTTC. The encoded protein is CASSLVRGDYGYTF.